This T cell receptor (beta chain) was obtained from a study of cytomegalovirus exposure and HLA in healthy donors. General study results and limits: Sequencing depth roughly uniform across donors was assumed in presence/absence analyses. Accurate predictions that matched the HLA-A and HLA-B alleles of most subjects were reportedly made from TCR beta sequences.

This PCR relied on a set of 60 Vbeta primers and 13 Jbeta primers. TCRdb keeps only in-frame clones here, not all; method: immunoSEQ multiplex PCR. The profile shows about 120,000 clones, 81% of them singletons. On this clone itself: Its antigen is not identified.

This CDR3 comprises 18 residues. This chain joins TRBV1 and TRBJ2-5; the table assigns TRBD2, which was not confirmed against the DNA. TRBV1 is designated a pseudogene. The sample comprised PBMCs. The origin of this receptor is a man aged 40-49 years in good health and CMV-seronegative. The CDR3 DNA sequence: TGCACCAGCAGCCAAGATAGATGGCGGCTCATATCCCAAGAGACCCAGTACTTC. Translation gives CTSSQDRWRLISQETQYF.